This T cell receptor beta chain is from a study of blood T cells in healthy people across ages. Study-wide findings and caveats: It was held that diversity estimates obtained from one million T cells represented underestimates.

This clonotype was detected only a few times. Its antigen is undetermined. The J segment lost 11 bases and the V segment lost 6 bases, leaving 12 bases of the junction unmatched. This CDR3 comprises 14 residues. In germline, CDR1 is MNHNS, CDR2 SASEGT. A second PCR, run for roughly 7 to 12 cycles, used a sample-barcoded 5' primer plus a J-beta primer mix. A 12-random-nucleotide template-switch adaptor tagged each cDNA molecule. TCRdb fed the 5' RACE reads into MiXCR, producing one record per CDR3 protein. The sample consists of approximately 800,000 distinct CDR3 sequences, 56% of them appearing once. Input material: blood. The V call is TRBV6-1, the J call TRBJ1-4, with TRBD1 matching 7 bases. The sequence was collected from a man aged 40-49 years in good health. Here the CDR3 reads CASRILGQPPKLFF. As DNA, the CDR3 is TGTGCCAGCAGAATCTTGGGACAGCCTCCGAAACTGTTTTTT.